The rows below give T cell receptor beta chains drawn from one sample of a study of Ad26.COV2.S vaccination and SARS-CoV-2 variants. Clones were sequenced by immunoSEQ multiplex PCR, and TCRdb holds only the in-frame ones, with some missing. The data hold more than 400,000 clones, with roughly 87% observed a single time. The sequences come from peripheral blood, collected in a trial of Ad26.COV2.S vaccine versus placebo. The receptors stem from a person between 18 and 65 years old who received the Ad26.COV2.S COVID-19 vaccine or a placebo. The CDR3 runs from the conserved cysteine through the conserved F or W. Fields, in order: V gene, clone size, J gene, D gene, CDR3 length, CDR3 DNA, CDR3 protein. A D gene is named only where the DNA matches it firmly. The listing skips clone size in some rows; elsewhere it reads once, few, many or a size class.

TRBV5-4	once	TRBJ1-4	-	13	TGTGCCAGCAGCTTGGCCCTTGATGAAAAACTGTTTTTT	CASSLALDEKLFF
TRBV19	-	TRBJ2-7	-	14	TGTGCCAGTAGTATAGGTCCTCCCTCCTACGAGCAGTACTTC	CASSIGPPSYEQYF
TRBV5-4	-	TRBJ2-7	-	14	TGTGCCAGCAGCTTGTCGGAGTACCCCTACGAGCAGTACTTC	CASSLSEYPYEQYF
TRBV5-1	-	TRBJ2-7	-	15	TGCGCCAGCAGCTTGCGAAGGGCAGGAGACTACGAGCAGTACTTC	CASSLRRAGDYEQYF
TRBV5-1	-	TRBJ1-1	-	18	TGCGCCAGCAGCTTGGCCCAGAACAGGCGACTCATGAACACTGAAGCTTTCTTT	CASSLAQNRRLMNTEAFF
TRBV28	-	TRBJ1-5	-	14	TGTGCCAGCATGGCGGATTATAGCAATCAGCCCCAGCATTTT	CASMADYSNQPQHF
TRBV28	once	TRBJ2-2	-	13	TGTGCCAGCAGTGAGAGAATTGGCGGGGAGCTGTTTTTT	CASSERIGGELFF
TRBV30	-	TRBJ2-1	TRBD2	15	TGTGCCTGGAGTGTACGTGGCGGGAGGCCCGGGGAGCAGTTCTTC	CAWSVRGGRPGEQFF
TRBV4-1	-	TRBJ1-5	-	16	TGCGCCAGCAGCCAGAGCCAGGGGTCGGGCAATCAGCCCCAGCATTTT	CASSQSQGSGNQPQHF
TRBV2	-	TRBJ1-6	TRBD1	14	TGTGCCAGCAGACCGGGACAGCCTAATTCACCCCTCCACTTT	CASRPGQPNSPLHF
TRBV19	-	TRBJ1-6	-	12	TGTGCCACTACGACAGGCGGTTCACCCCTCCACTTT	CATTTGGSPLHF
TRBV6-5	-	TRBJ2-3	-	13	TGTGCCAGCAACCGGGCTGGGGGACATACGCAGTATTTT	CASNRAGGHTQYF
TRBV7-8	-	TRBJ2-1	-	14	TGTGCCAGCAGCTCTGACGGCGGGTCGAATGAGCAGTTCTTC	CASSSDGGSNEQFF
TRBV28	once	TRBJ1-2	-	14	TGTGCCAGCAGTTTAAACGGAGCTAACTATGGCTACACCTTC	CASSLNGANYGYTF
TRBV28	-	TRBJ1-6	TRBD1	13	TGTGCCAGCAGGGGACAGGACTATTCACCCCTCCACTTT	CASRGQDYSPLHF
TRBV18	few	TRBJ2-5	-	15	TGTGCCAGCTCACCGGTCCAGGGCCGCCAAGAGACCCAGTACTTC	CASSPVQGRQETQYF
TRBV6-2/TRBV6-3	-	TRBJ2-1	TRBD1	17	TGTGCCAGCAGTTACTCGCCGGGACAGGGCCCCTACAATGAGCAGTTCTTC	CASSYSPGQGPYNEQFF
TRBV19	few	TRBJ2-1	-	16	TGTGCCAGTAGTATTGGGACGTCTAGCTCCTACAATGAGCAGTTCTTC	CASSIGTSSSYNEQFF
TRBV5-1	-	TRBJ1-2	-	14	TGCGCCAGCAGTCGCTACGAGGGAATCTATGGCTACACCTTC	CASSRYEGIYGYTF
TRBV7-3	-	TRBJ2-3	-	14	TGTGCCAGCAGCTTCCCTCCGAGCACAGATACGCAGTATTTT	CASSFPPSTDTQYF
TRBV3-1/TRBV3-2	-	TRBJ2-7	-	14	TGTGCCAGCAGCCATTTTTTAGGGCGCGGCGAGCAGTACTTC	CASSHFLGRGEQYF
TRBV5-1	-	TRBJ2-7	TRBD1	15	TGCGCCAGCAGCTTCCGGGACAGTGCTTCCTACGAGCAGTACTTC	CASSFRDSASYEQYF
TRBV19	few	TRBJ2-7	TRBD2	14	TGTGCCAGTAGTCTCGGGACTAATACCTACGAGCAGTACTTC	CASSLGTNTYEQYF
TRBV5-1	-	TRBJ1-4	-	15	TGCGCCAGCAGCTTCCTGGCAGGGAACAATGAAAAACTGTTTTTT	CASSFLAGNNEKLFF
TRBV30	-	TRBJ1-1	-	12	TGTGCCTGGAAAGGGGATAACACTGAAGCTTTCTTT	CAWKGDNTEAFF
TRBV28	-	TRBJ2-7	-	11	TGTGCCAGCAAAACTGGCTACGAGCAGTACTTC	CASKTGYEQYF
TRBV9	-	TRBJ1-1	TRBD1	14	TGTGCCAGCAGCTCGACAGGGCTTAACACTGAAGCTTTCTTT	CASSSTGLNTEAFF
TRBV5-6	-	TRBJ1-4	-	15	TGTGCCAGCAGCTTTTTCGGACGGACTAATGAAAAACTGTTTTTT	CASSFFGRTNEKLFF
TRBV15	-	TRBJ1-5	TRBD1	15	TGTGCCACCAGCAGAGATCCCGGACAGGGTTCGCCCCAGCATTTT	CATSRDPGQGSPQHF
TRBV6-1	-	TRBJ1-6	-	16	TGTGCCAGCAGTGACTTGGGCGGCTCCTATAATTCACCCCTCCACTTT	CASSDLGGSYNSPLHF
TRBV7-3	-	TRBJ2-3	-	16	TGTGCCAGCAGCTTACGACCTATTAGCGCCACAGATACGCAGTATTTT	CASSLRPISATDTQYF
TRBV18	-	TRBJ2-1	-	11	TGTGCCAGCTCCGACTCAAATGAGCAGTTCTTC	CASSDSNEQFF
TRBV2	-	TRBJ2-3	TRBD1	19	TGTGCCAGCAGCGACAAGAGGACAGGGTCTTTTCGGGTCACAGATACGCAGTATTTT	CASSDKRTGSFRVTDTQYF
TRBV7-9	-	TRBJ2-1	TRBD2	13	TGTGCCAGCAGACGGACTAGCGCCTGGGAGCAGTTCTTC	CASRRTSAWEQFF
TRBV24-1	-	TRBJ2-7	-	15	TGTGCCGCCGACAGGTCGGGAGAAAGCCCTTACGAGCAGTACTTC	CAADRSGESPYEQYF
TRBV27	few	TRBJ2-2	-	14	TGTGCCAGCAGGCAAACCCCTAGCGCCGGGGAGCTGTTTTTT	CASRQTPSAGELFF
TRBV13	-	TRBJ1-5	-	12	TGTGCCAGCAGCTTATGGCGTCAGCCCCAGCATTTT	CASSLWRQPQHF
TRBV25-1	-	TRBJ2-3	TRBD1	18	TGTGCCAGCACCCATTCAAGGACAGGGAGTATTTCGTCAGATACGCAGTATTTT	CASTHSRTGSISSDTQYF
TRBV4-1	-	TRBJ2-1	TRBD2	16	TGCGCCAGCAGCCAAGATCTAGCGGGAGGCCACAATGAGCAGTTCTTC	CASSQDLAGGHNEQFF
TRBV12-3/TRBV12-4	-	TRBJ2-1	-	13	TGTGCCACCCGGGGGAGCCCTATCAATGAGCAGTTCTTC	CATRGSPINEQFF
TRBV11-3	-	TRBJ2-3	-	14	TGTGCCAGCAGCTCAGAATCTAGCACAGATACGCAGTATTTT	CASSSESSTDTQYF
TRBV18	-	TRBJ1-5	TRBD1	15	TGTGCCAGCTCGCTGACAGGGGGAGGTAATCAGCCCCAGCATTTT	CASSLTGGGNQPQHF
TRBV6-4	few	TRBJ2-1	-	13	TGTGCCACCACGTCGGAGGCTCGGAATGAGCAGTTCTTC	CATTSEARNEQFF
TRBV28	-	TRBJ2-1	TRBD2	15	TGTGCCAGCAGTTTATATCGGACTAGTCTCGATGAGCAGTTCTTC	CASSLYRTSLDEQFF
TRBV15	-	TRBJ2-7	-	17	TGTGCCACCAGCAGAGATCGTGCGAGGGCCTCGTCCTACGAGCAGTACTTC	CATSRDRARASSYEQYF
TRBV28	-	TRBJ2-2	TRBD2	16	TGTGCCAGCAAGGAAGCGACTAGCGGCCACACCGGGGAGCTGTTTTTT	CASKEATSGHTGELFF
TRBV19	-	TRBJ2-7	-	14	TGTGCCAGTAGTCCAGGACGGAGCACGTACGAGCAGTACTTC	CASSPGRSTYEQYF
TRBV28	-	TRBJ2-3	-	14	TGTGCCAGCAGTTTCCCCGGAGTGGGAGATACGCAGTATTTT	CASSFPGVGDTQYF
TRBV24-1	-	TRBJ1-4	-	15	TGTGCCACCAGTGATTCGGGGGCCTCCAATGAAAAACTGTTTTTT	CATSDSGASNEKLFF
TRBV2	-	TRBJ2-7	TRBD2	15	TGTGCCAGCAGACCAAGGGTAGCGGGTACGTACGAGCAGTACTTC	CASRPRVAGTYEQYF
TRBV6-5	-	TRBJ1-1	-	16	TGTGCCAGCAGTTACTCTAGTGGACGGTTGAACACTGAAGCTTTCTTT	CASSYSSGRLNTEAFF
TRBV5-8	-	TRBJ2-7	-	18	TGTGCCAGCAGCTCGAGGCGCGGCCGCGGGCGATACTCCTACGAGCAGTACTTC	CASSSRRGRGRYSYEQYF
TRBV4-3	once	TRBJ1-4	-	13	TGCGCCAGCAGCCAAGAAAGTCAACGGGGACTGTTTTTT	CASSQESQRGLFF